This T cell receptor (beta chain) is drawn from a study of cytomegalovirus exposure and HLA in healthy donors. Study summary: Roughly 86 million unique TCRs from HLA-typed donors made up an early data release. Notes on the study in general: As a later analysis showed, a missense DCLRE1C variant was linked to trimming of TCR beta V- and J-genes. Altogether, about 160 TCR beta chains were recorded as cytomegalovirus-associated.

The CDR3 covers 11 residues. The V gene lost 5 bases and the J gene lost 7 bases, with 8 bases spanning the gap. CDR1 is MNHEY, CDR2 SVGAGI, per germline. Of note for this clone: Its antigen is undetermined.

Primers for the PCR totalled 60 Vbeta and 13 Jbeta. The repertoire was sequenced with immunoSEQ multiplex PCR; TCRdb's copy has only in-frame clones and lacks some. The sample records 85,000 to 100,000 clones, roughly 80% being singletons. The source material was PBMCs. The chain recombines TRBV6-5 with TRBJ1-1, with D unresolved. This clonotype was sampled from a woman in her sixties in good health and CMV-seronegative. The CDR3 DNA reads as TGTGCCAGCAGTACCTACAGTGAAGCTTTCTTT. Translation gives CASSTYSEAFF.